This T cell receptor beta chain was observed in a study of T cells after yellow fever vaccination. Germline CDR1 is KGHSH and CDR2 is LQKENI. This CDR3 comprises 15 residues. Trimming at V came to 6 bases and at J to 0 bases, leaving 6 bases not matched to a gene. In making TCR cDNA, 5'RACE template switching added a universal primer site and UMIs to it. MiXCR, applied by TCRdb to the 5' RACE reads, yields one record per CDR3 protein. The sample contains more than 350,000 distinct CDR3 sequences, roughly 11% of which appear only once. The sample was PBMCs, taken on the day of the first yellow fever vaccination. The chain uses TRBV18 and TRBJ2-7, with 9 bases lining up with TRBD1. This TCR came from a man aged 18 to 35 who received the YFV17D yellow fever vaccine. The CDR3 DNA reads TGTGCCAGCTCGACTGGACAGGGGCCCTCCTACGAGCAGTACTTC. Translated: CASSTGQGPSYEQYF. The entire variable domain, with the rest obtained from reference TRBV18 and TRBJ2-7, is as follows: NAGVMQNPRHLVRRRGQEARLRCSPMKGHSHVYWYRQLPEEGLKFMVYLQKENIIDESGMPKERFSAEFPKEGPSILRIQQVVRGDSAAYFCASSTGQGPSYEQYFGPGTRLTVT.